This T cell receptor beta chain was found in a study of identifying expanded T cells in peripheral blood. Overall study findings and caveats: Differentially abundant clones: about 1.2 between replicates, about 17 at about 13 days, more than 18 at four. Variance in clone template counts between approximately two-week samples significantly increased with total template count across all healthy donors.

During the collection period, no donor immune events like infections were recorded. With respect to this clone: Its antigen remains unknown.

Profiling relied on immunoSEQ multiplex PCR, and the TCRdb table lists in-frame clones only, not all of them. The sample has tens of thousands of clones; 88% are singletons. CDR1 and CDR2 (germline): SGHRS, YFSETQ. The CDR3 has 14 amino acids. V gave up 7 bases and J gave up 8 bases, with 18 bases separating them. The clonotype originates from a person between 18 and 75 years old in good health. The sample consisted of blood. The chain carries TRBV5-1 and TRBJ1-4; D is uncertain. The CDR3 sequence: CASRRRGDSEKLFF. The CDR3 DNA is TGCGCCAGCCGCCGTCGGGGAGACTCCGAAAAACTGTTTTTT.